This T cell receptor (beta chain) was recovered during a study of blood T cell repertoires in COVID-19. Participants were placed into cohorts based on the clinical history they reported. Using immunoSEQ multiplex PCR, the repertoire was profiled, and TCRdb retains in-frame clones only, with some absent. Here the sample spans roughly 200,000 clones, 85% being singletons. The CDR3 covers 14 residues. V lost 3 bases to trimming and J lost 5 bases, with 14 bases between them. The germline V gene has CDR1 MNHEY and CDR2 SVGEGT. Source material: PBMCs or T cells enriched from blood (not recorded which). This TCR came from a man aged 40-49 years who had recovered from COVID-19. The V gene is TRBV6-2 or TRBV6-3, the J gene TRBJ2-7; D possibly corresponds to TRBD2 (6 bases). CDR3 DNA: TGTGCCAGCAGTTATTCGGAACTAGCTAACGAGCAGTACTTC. Its translation: CASSYSELANEQYF.